Included here is one T cell receptor beta chain sequence, with context. No antigen is known for it. The table came from immunoSEQ multiplex PCR; TCRdb's copy has only in-frame clones and leaves some out. This table has 25,000 to 35,000 clones, around 83% appearing once. This record belongs to a study of PD-1 blockade in classical Hodgkin lymphoma. The V and J ends lost 5 bases and 3 bases, in that order; junction bases with no gene match: 6. Germline V gene lookup returns CDR1 SEHNR and CDR2 FQNEAQ (reference sequence). This CDR3 region has 15 residues. Study-wide findings and caveats: At C4D1, TCR diversity had climbed significantly for CD4+ cells, though not for CD8+ cells.

The time point was: cycle 4 day 1 (C4D1), after around six weeks of nivolumab. All trial patients relapsed after autologous stem cell transplantation. Researchers report purifying CD4+ T cells from thawed PBMCs by magnetic negative selection. Patients reached a best response of complete response, partial response or progressive disease. V is TRBV7-9 and J is TRBJ2-3, with 9 bases identical to TRBD2. The sequencing here drew on CD4+ T cells from blood, taken before the fourth cycle of nivolumab. The origin of this receptor is a human donor with classical Hodgkin lymphoma. Here the CDR3 reads CASSISGSLTDTQYF. DNA of the CDR3: TGTGCCAGCAGCATTAGCGGGAGTTTAACAGATACGCAGTATTTT.